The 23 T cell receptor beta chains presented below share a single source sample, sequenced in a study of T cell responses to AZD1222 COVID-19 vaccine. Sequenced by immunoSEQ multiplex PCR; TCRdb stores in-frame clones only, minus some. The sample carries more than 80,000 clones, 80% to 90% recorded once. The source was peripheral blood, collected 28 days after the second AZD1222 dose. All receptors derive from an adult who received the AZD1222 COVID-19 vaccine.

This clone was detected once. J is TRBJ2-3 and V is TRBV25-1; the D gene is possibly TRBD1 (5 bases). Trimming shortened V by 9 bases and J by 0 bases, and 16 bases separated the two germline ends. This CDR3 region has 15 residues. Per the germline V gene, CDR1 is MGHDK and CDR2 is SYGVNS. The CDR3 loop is CASYRTRPSTDTQYF. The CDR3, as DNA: TGTGCCAGTTACCGGACACGACCTAGCACAGATACGCAGTATTTT. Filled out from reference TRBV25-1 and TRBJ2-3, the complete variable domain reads EADIYQTPRYLVIGTGKKITLECSQTMGHDKMYWYQQDPGMELHLIHYSYGVNSTEKGDLSSESTVSRIRTEHFPLTLESARPSHTSQYLCASYRTRPSTDTQYFGPGTRLTVL.

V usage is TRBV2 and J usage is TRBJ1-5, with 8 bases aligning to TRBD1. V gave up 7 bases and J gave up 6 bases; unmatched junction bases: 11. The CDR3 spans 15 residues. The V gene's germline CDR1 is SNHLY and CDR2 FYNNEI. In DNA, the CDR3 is TGTGCCAGCACAGAACAGGGGGGTTATAGTCAGCCCCAGCATTTT. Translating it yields CASTEQGGYSQPQHF. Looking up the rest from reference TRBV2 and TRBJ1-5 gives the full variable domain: EPEVTQTPSHQVTQMGQEVILRCVPISNHLYFYWYRQILGQKVEFLVSFYNNEISEKSEIFDDQFSVERPDGSNFTLKIRSTKLEDSAMYFCASTEQGGYSQPQHFGDGTRLSIL.

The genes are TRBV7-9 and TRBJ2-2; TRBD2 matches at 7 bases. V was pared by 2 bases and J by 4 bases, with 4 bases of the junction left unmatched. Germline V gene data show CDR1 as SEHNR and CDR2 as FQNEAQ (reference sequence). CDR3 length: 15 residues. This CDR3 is CASSLRGVGTGELFF. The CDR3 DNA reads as TGTGCCAGCAGCTTACGGGGGGTCGGCACCGGGGAGCTGTTTTTT.

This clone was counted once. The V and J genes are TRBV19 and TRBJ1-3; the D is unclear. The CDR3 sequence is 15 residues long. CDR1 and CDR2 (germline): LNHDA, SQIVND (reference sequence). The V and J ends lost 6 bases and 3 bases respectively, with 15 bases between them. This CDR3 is CASSYWDSDGNTIYF. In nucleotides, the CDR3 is TGTGCCAGTAGCTATTGGGATTCCGATGGAAACACCATATATTTT.

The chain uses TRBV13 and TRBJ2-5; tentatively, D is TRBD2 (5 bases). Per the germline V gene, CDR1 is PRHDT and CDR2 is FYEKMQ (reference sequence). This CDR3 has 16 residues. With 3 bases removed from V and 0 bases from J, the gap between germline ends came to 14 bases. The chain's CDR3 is CASSLTQMRDQETQYF. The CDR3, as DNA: TGTGCCAGCAGCTTGACCCAGATGAGGGACCAAGAGACCCAGTACTTC.

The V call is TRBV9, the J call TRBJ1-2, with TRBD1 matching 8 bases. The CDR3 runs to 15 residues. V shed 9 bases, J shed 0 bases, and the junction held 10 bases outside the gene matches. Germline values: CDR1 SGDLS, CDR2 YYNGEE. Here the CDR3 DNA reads TGTGCCACCCCGCCCGGGACAGGAGCTAACTATGGCTACACCTTC. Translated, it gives CATPPGTGANYGYTF.

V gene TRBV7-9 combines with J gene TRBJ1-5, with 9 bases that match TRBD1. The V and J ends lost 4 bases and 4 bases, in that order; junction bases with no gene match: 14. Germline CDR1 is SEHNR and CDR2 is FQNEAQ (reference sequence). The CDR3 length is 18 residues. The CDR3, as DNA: TGTGCCAGCAGCTCCGGGACAGGGCCAAACGTTCAGAATCAGCCCCAGCATTTT. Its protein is CASSSGTGPNVQNQPQHF.

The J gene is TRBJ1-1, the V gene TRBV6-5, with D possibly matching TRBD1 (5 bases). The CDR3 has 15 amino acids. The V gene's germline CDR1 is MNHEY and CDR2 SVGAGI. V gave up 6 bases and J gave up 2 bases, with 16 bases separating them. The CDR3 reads CASSNQGYINTEAFF. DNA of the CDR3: TGTGCCAGCAGCAACCAGGGCTACATAAACACTGAAGCTTTCTTT.

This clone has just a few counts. The CDR3 protein is CASSSRRMGTGELFF. The CDR3 region has the DNA TGTGCCAGCAGCTCTAGGAGGATGGGCACCGGGGAGCTGTTTTTT. V is TRBV3-1 (or the pseudogene TRBV3-2) and J is TRBJ2-2, with D perhaps matching TRBD2 (5 bases). Looked up from germline, CDR1 is LGHDT and CDR2 is YNNKEL (reference sequence). This CDR3 contains 15 residues. V was clipped by 5 bases and J by 4 bases, with 14 bases between them.

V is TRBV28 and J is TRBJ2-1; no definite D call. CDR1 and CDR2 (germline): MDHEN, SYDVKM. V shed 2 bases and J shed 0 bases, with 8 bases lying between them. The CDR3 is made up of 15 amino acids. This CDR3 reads CASSLLESSYNEQFF. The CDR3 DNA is TGTGCCAGCAGTTTACTGGAGAGCTCCTACAATGAGCAGTTCTTC.

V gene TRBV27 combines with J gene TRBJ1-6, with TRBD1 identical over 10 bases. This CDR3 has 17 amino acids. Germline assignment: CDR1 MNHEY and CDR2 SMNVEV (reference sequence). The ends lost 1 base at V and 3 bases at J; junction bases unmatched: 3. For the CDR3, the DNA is TGTGCCAGCAGTTTATTCCGGACAGGGGGCTATAATTCACCCCTCCACTTT. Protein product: CASSLFRTGGYNSPLHF.

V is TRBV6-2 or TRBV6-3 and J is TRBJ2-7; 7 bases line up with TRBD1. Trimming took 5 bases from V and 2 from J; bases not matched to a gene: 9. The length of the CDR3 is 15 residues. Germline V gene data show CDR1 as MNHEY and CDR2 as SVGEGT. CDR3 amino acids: CASSPGTDFTYEQYV. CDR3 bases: TGTGCCAGCAGTCCCGGGACAGACTTTACCTACGAGCAGTACGTC.

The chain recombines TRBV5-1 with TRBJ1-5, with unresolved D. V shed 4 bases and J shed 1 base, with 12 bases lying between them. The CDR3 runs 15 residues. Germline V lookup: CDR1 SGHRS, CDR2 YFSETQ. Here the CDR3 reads CASSLLTGSNQPQHF. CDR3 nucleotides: TGCGCCAGCAGCCTGCTGACGGGGAGCAATCAGCCCCAGCATTTT.

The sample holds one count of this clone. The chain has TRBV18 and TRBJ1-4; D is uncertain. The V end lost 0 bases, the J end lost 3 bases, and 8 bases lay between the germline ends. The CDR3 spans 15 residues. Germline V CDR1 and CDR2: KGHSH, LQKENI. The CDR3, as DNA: TGTGCCAGCTCACCACCGGGCGAAGCTAATGAAAAACTGTTTTTT. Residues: CASSPPGEANEKLFF.

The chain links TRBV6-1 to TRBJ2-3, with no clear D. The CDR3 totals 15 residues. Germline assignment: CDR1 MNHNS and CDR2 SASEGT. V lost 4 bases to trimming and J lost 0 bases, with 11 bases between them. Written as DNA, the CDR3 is TGTGCCAGCAGTGTAGCAGGTACTAGCACAGATACGCAGTATTTT. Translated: CASSVAGTSTDTQYF.

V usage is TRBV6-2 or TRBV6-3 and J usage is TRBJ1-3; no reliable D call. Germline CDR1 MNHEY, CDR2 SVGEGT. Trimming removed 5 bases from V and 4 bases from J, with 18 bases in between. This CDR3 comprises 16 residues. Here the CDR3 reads CASSTPGRPIGNTIYF. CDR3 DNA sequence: TGTGCCAGCAGTACACCCGGGAGGCCTATCGGAAACACCATATATTTT.

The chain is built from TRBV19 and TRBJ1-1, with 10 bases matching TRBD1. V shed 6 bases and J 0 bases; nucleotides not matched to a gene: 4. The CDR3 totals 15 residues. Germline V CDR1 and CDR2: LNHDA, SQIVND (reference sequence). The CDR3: CASSRTGGLNTEAFF. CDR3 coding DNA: TGTGCCAGTAGCCGGACAGGGGGGCTGAACACTGAAGCTTTCTTT.

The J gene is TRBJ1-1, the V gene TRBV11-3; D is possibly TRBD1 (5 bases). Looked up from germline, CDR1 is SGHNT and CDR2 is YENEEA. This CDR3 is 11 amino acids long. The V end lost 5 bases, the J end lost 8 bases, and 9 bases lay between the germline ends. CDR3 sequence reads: CASSIAGEAFF. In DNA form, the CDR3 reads TGTGCCAGCAGCATCGCAGGGGAAGCTTTCTTT.

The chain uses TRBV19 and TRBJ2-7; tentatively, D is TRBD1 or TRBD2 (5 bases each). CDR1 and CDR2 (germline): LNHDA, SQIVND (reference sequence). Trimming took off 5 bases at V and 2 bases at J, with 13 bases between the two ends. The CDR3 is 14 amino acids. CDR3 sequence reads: CASSFRDGAYEQYF. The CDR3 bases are TGTGCCAGTAGTTTCAGGGACGGAGCCTACGAGCAGTACTTC.

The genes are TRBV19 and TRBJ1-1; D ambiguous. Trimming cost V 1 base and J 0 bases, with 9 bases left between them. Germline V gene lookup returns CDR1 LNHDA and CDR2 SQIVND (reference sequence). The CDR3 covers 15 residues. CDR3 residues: CASSIGGIMNTEAFF. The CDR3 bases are TGTGCCAGTAGTATAGGAGGGATCATGAACACTGAAGCTTTCTTT.

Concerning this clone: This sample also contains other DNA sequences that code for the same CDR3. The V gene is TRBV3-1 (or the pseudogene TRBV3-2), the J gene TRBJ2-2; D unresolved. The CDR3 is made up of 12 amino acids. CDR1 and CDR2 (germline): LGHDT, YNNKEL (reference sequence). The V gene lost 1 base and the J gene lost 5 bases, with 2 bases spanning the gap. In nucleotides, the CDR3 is TGTGCCAGCAGCCAAGTTACCGGGGAGCTGTTTTTT. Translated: CASSQVTGELFF.

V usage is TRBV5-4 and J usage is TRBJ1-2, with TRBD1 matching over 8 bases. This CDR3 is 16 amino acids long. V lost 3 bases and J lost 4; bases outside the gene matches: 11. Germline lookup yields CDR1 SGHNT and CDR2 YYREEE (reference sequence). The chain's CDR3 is CASSYPGQGGGYGYTF. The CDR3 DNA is TGTGCCAGCAGCTACCCAGGACAGGGAGGGGGCTATGGCTACACCTTC. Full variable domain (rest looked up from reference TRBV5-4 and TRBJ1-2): ETGVTQSPTHLIKTRGQQVTLRCSSQSGHNTVSWYQQALGQGPQFIFQYYREEENGRGNFPPRFSGLQFPNYSSELNVNALELDDSALYLCASSYPGQGGGYGYTFGSGTRLTVV.

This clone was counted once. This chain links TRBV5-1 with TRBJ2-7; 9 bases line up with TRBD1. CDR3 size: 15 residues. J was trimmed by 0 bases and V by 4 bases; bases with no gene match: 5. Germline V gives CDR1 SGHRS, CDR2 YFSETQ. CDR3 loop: CASSGSTGGSYEQYF. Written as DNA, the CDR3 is TGCGCCAGCAGCGGGTCGACAGGGGGCTCCTACGAGCAGTACTTC.